This T cell receptor beta chain was recorded in a study of cytomegalovirus exposure and HLA in healthy donors. V was shortened by 5 bases and J by 2 bases, with 15 bases between the two germline ends. Germline CDR1 and CDR2: MDHEN and SYDVKM. The CDR3 spans 15 residues. Notes on the study in general: The authors listed some 150 TCR beta chains as cytomegalovirus-associated. Many donors shared some public TCRs, even though most TCR sequences were rare.

As to this clone: Its antigen is not known.

Clones were read by immunoSEQ multiplex PCR, and TCRdb kept only the in-frame ones, dropping some. This table holds under 130,000 clones, around 87% found once. This chain links TRBV28 with TRBJ1-1; D not resolved. Source material: PBMCs. The source is a woman aged 18-35 years in good health and CMV-seropositive. CDR3 in amino acids: CASSPPGRSNTEAFF. CDR3 sequence (DNA): TGTGCCAGCAGTCCTCCGGGGAGGTCTAACACTGAAGCTTTCTTT.